This is a list of T cell receptor beta chains from one sample in a study of blood T cell repertoires in COVID-19. This table comes from immunoSEQ multiplex PCR, and its TCRdb copy is limited to in-frame clones, with some not included. The data show tens of thousands of clones, more than 75% seen once. The sample consisted of peripheral blood. The receptors here all came from a woman aged 55-70 years with COVID-19, enrolled during active disease. The CDR3 runs from the conserved cysteine through the conserved F or W.

v_call: TRBV6-6
j_call: TRBJ2-5
cdr3_length: 14
cdr3_aa: CASSPSGSQETQYF

v_call: TRBV10-2
j_call: TRBJ2-1
cdr3_length: 15
cdr3_aa: CASSEGAGVINEQFF

v_call: TRBV9
j_call: TRBJ1-4
cdr3_length: 16
cdr3_aa: CASSEAGVTTNEKLFF

v_call: TRBV6-6
j_call: TRBJ2-1
cdr3_length: 15
cdr3_aa: CASSYSSGGHNEQFF

v_call: TRBV4-2
j_call: TRBJ1-5
cdr3_length: 15
cdr3_aa: CASSEQDRYDQPQHF

v_call: TRBV2
j_call: TRBJ2-2
cdr3_length: 14
cdr3_aa: CASRTAVNTGELFF

v_call: TRBV12-3/TRBV12-4
j_call: TRBJ2-7
cdr3_length: 11
cdr3_aa: CASSSFYEQYF

v_call: TRBV28
j_call: TRBJ2-1
cdr3_length: 18
cdr3_aa: CASRPFGLAGRDYNEQFF

v_call: TRBV12-3/TRBV12-4
j_call: TRBJ2-6
cdr3_length: 13
cdr3_aa: CASQPGGANVLTF

v_call: TRBV7-2
j_call: TRBJ1-6
cdr3_length: 16
cdr3_aa: CASSFGGTGGNSPLHF

v_call: TRBV30
j_call: TRBJ2-3
cdr3_length: 17
cdr3_aa: CARDLRLAGGLADTQYF

v_call: TRBV3-1/TRBV3-2
j_call: TRBJ1-4
cdr3_length: 17
cdr3_aa: CASSHSRPWTGNEKLFF

v_call: TRBV15
j_call: TRBJ2-5
cdr3_length: 14
cdr3_aa: CATSQGLATETQYF

v_call: TRBV6-2/TRBV6-3
j_call: TRBJ2-5
cdr3_length: 15
cdr3_aa: CASSYYSGGLETQYF

v_call: TRBV24-1
j_call: TRBJ2-1
cdr3_length: 14
cdr3_aa: CATGGGSSYNEQFF

v_call: TRBV10-2
j_call: TRBJ1-2
cdr3_length: 13
cdr3_aa: CASSVLPAYGYTF

v_call: TRBV15
j_call: TRBJ2-2
cdr3_length: 15
cdr3_aa: CATSSGTGHTGELFF

v_call: TRBV3-1/TRBV3-2
j_call: TRBJ2-3
cdr3_length: 16
cdr3_aa: CASSQTGGTSGSDQYF

v_call: TRBV27
j_call: TRBJ2-7
cdr3_length: 15
cdr3_aa: CASSSSRREYYEQYF

v_call: TRBV11-3
j_call: TRBJ2-3
cdr3_length: 13
cdr3_aa: CASSGTSGDTQYF

v_call: TRBV30
j_call: TRBJ2-7
cdr3_length: 14
cdr3_aa: CAWTTGILDDEQYF

v_call: TRBV28
j_call: TRBJ2-6
cdr3_length: 15
cdr3_aa: CASRAWGGGANVLTF

v_call: TRBV27
j_call: TRBJ1-1
cdr3_length: 14
cdr3_aa: CASRRNRGPTEAFF

v_call: TRBV28
j_call: TRBJ2-6
cdr3_length: 19
cdr3_aa: CASYSPGQGLYSGANVLTF

v_call: TRBV29-1
j_call: TRBJ2-1
cdr3_length: 15
cdr3_aa: CSVRGSGRAGNEQFF

v_call: TRBV6-5
j_call: TRBJ2-2
cdr3_length: 16
cdr3_aa: CASSYSILAATGELFF

v_call: TRBV27
j_call: TRBJ2-1
cdr3_length: 15
cdr3_aa: CASSPTSGLYNEQFF

v_call: TRBV27
j_call: TRBJ2-6
cdr3_length: 19
cdr3_aa: CASSSGRDRGKSGANVLTF

v_call: TRBV5-6
j_call: TRBJ1-6
cdr3_length: 15
cdr3_aa: CASSFPGTGNSPLHF

v_call: TRBV6-1
j_call: TRBJ1-3
cdr3_length: 16
cdr3_aa: CASSEWGTHSGNTIYF

v_call: TRBV19
j_call: TRBJ2-7
cdr3_length: 15
cdr3_aa: CASSISLSGIHEQYF

v_call: TRBV2
j_call: TRBJ2-1
cdr3_length: 14
cdr3_aa: CASSEDLLVFEQFF

v_call: TRBV6-6
j_call: TRBJ1-1
cdr3_length: 15
cdr3_aa: CASTGTGVVFTEAFF

v_call: TRBV2
j_call: TRBJ2-7
cdr3_length: 14
cdr3_aa: CASSDRGPPYEQYF

v_call: TRBV4-1
j_call: TRBJ1-2
cdr3_length: 16
cdr3_aa: CASSQEFGLKSYGYTF

v_call: TRBV20-1
j_call: TRBJ2-7
cdr3_length: 11
cdr3_aa: CSARQAGEQYF